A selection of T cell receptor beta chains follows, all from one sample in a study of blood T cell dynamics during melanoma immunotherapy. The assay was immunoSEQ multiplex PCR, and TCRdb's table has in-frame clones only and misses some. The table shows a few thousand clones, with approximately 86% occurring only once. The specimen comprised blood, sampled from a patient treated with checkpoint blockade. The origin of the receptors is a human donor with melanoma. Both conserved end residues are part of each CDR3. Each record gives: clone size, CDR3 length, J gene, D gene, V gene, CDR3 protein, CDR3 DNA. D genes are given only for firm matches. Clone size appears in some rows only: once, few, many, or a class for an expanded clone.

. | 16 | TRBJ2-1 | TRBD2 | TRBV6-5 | CASSSRTSTGYNEQFF | TGTGCCAGCAGTTCGAGGACTAGCACGGGATACAATGAGCAGTTCTTC
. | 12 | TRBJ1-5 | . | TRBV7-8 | CASSLALQTQHF | TGTGCCAGCAGCTTAGCGCTACAGACCCAGCATTTT
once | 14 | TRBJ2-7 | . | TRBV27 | CASSPWDSSYEQYF | TGTGCCAGCAGCCCCTGGGACTCTAGCTACGAGCAGTACTTC
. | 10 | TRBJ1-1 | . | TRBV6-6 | CASSGPEAFF | TGTGCCAGCAGTGGGCCTGAAGCTTTCTTT
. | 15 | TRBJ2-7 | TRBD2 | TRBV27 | CASSLSRVPGGEQYF | TGTGCCAGCAGTTTATCCCGAGTCCCGGGGGGCGAGCAGTACTTC
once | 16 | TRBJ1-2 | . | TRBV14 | CASSQDLTAANYGYTF | TGTGCCAGCAGCCAAGATTTAACAGCAGCTAACTATGGCTACACCTTC
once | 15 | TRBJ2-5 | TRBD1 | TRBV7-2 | CASSLGQGERETQYF | TGTGCCAGCAGCTTGGGACAGGGGGAGAGGGAGACCCAGTACTTC
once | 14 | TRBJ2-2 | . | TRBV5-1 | CASSLLTNTGELFF | TGCGCCAGCAGCTTGTTGACTAACACCGGGGAGCTGTTTTTT
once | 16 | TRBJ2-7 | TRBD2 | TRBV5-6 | CASSLMLGGRAYEQYF | TGTGCCAGCAGCTTGATGTTGGGCGGGAGGGCCTACGAGCAGTACTTC
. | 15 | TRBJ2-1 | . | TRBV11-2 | CASSSLQGSYNEQFF | TGTGCCAGCAGCTCCCTCCAGGGCTCCTACAATGAGCAGTTCTTC
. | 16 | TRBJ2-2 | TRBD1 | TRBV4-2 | CASSTTGVGNTGELFF | TGTGCCAGCAGCACCACAGGGGTGGGGAACACCGGGGAGCTGTTTTTT
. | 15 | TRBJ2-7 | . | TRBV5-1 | CASSLAGTTSQEQYF | TGCGCCAGCAGCTTGGCCGGGACAACGTCACAGGAGCAGTACTTC
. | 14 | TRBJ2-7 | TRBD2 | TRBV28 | CASSATSTLYEQYF | TGTGCCAGCAGTGCGACTAGCACCTTATACGAGCAGTACTTC
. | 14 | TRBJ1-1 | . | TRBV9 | CASSVHRADTEAFF | TGTGCCAGCAGCGTCCACAGGGCGGACACTGAAGCTTTCTTT
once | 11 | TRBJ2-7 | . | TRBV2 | CASTKEREQYF | TGTGCCAGCACGAAGGAGAGGGAGCAGTACTTC